The present entry profiles one T cell receptor (beta chain) with its context. The antigen is undetermined. This entry comes from a study of CD8+ T cells in alopecia areata. TCR sequencing used cDNA made by reverse transcription of extracted RNA. The repertoire was sequenced with immunoSEQ multiplex PCR; TCRdb's copy has only in-frame clones and lacks some. Altogether about 140,000 clones are present, about 60% being singletons, with the ten largest covering approximately 4.8%. Points from the study as a whole: The study found TCR sharing across patients less clear than in mice, possibly for HLA reasons. Lesional tissue from the scalp (especially in alopecia totalis/universalis) showed higher clonality than normal scalp.

The CDR3 is made up of 13 amino acids. CDR1 is GTSNPN, CDR2 SVGIG, per germline (reference sequence). Trimming pared 4 bases from V and 4 bases from J, leaving 13 bases between. The sample taken for sequencing was CD4+ T cells sorted from blood. The clonotype originates from a human donor in good health. The chain carries TRBV30 and TRBJ1-1; no reliable D call. The CDR3 DNA sequence: TGTGCCTGGATTGGAATTTGGGGCACTGAAGCTTTCTTT. Encoded protein: CAWIGIWGTEAFF.